This record concerns one T cell receptor (beta chain) sequence. This sample is drawn from a study of shared clonotypes between healthy human individuals. Authors' methods: Filtering differed since immunoSEQ provided only junctions, with no quality scores. The method was immunoSEQ multiplex PCR; TCRdb's version includes in-frame clones alone and lacks a portion of them. The V and J calls and clone size were taken over from that table, and D and trimming were inferred from the DNA. The repertoire holds roughly 700,000 clones, with around 72% as singletons. The specimen sequenced was memory CD4+ T cells sorted from blood. Regarding subset: CD45RA-negative fraction. The clonotype comes from a woman aged 30 to 39 in good health.

CDR3 in DNA: TGTGCCAGCAGCTCGCCCCGGGACACCGAACGCTATGGCTACACCTTC. This sequence encodes CASSSPRDTERYGYTF. The chain combines TRBV11-2 with TRBJ1-2; D perhaps matches TRBD1 (6 bases). Germline CDR1 reads SGHAT; CDR2 reads FQNNGV. The CDR3 extends over 16 amino acids. V was cut by 4 bases and J by 4 bases, with 19 bases left in between.